The entry that follows covers one T cell receptor (beta chain) sequence. V gave up 4 bases and J gave up 7 bases; unmatched junction bases: 8. The CDR3 runs to 15 residues. Germline CDR1 is SGHNT and CDR2 is YYREEE (reference sequence). TCRdb's copy holds only in-frame clones and misses some; the assay was immunoSEQ multiplex PCR. This sample has around 130,000 clones, with about 83% found just once. This sample is part of a study of blood T cell repertoires in COVID-19. Study-level information: In each case, the material was cDNA or gDNA derived from T cells, B-cell-depleted T cells, or PBMCs.

The sample consisted of peripheral blood. The sequence was obtained from a human donor in a cohort sampled during active COVID-19. The V gene is TRBV5-4, the J gene TRBJ1-6, with TRBD1 matching 7 bases. The chain's CDR3 is CASSLTGDSNSPLHF. The CDR3 coding sequence is TGTGCCAGCAGCCTTACAGGGGACTCGAATTCACCCCTCCACTTT.